The rows below give T cell receptor beta chains drawn from one sample of a study of cytomegalovirus exposure and HLA in healthy donors. Using immunoSEQ multiplex PCR, the repertoire was profiled, and TCRdb retains in-frame clones only, with some absent. This sample has some 190,000 clones, with roughly 81% found just once. The sequenced sample consisted of PBMCs. These receptors all come from a woman in her thirties in good health and CMV-seropositive. Each CDR3 is given with its conserved first and last residue. Each record gives: CDR3 protein, CDR3 DNA, D gene, clone size, V gene, J gene. D genes are given only for firm matches. Part of the rows lack a size; the others show once, few, many or a class for expanded clones.

cdr3_aa: CASPPGAGASYEQYF; cdr3_nt: TGTGCCAGCCCCCCCGGAGCGGGAGCATCCTACGAGCAGTACTTC; d_call: TRBD2; clone_size: NA; v_call: TRBV28; j_call: TRBJ2-7
cdr3_aa: CASSLSGGYGYTF; cdr3_nt: TGTGCCAGCAGTTTATCGGGAGGCTATGGCTACACCTTC; d_call: NA; clone_size: NA; v_call: TRBV28; j_call: TRBJ1-2
cdr3_aa: CASSLEGSGVNYGYTF; cdr3_nt: TGTGCCAGCAGCTTAGAGGGTTCGGGGGTTAACTATGGCTACACCTTC; d_call: NA; clone_size: NA; v_call: TRBV7-9; j_call: TRBJ1-2
cdr3_aa: CAISESTGTRGRDEQFF; cdr3_nt: TGTGCCATCAGTGAGTCCACCGGGACTAGGGGGAGGGATGAGCAGTTCTTC; d_call: TRBD2; clone_size: NA; v_call: TRBV10-3; j_call: TRBJ2-1
cdr3_aa: CASSFVEGNYGYTF; cdr3_nt: TGTGCCAGCAGCTTCGTAGAGGGCAATTATGGCTACACCTTC; d_call: NA; clone_size: NA; v_call: TRBV7-2; j_call: TRBJ1-2
cdr3_aa: CASSLRGRGGYSGANVLTF; cdr3_nt: TGTGCCAGCAGCTTACGAGGCCGGGGAGGTTACTCTGGGGCCAACGTCCTGACTTTC; d_call: NA; clone_size: NA; v_call: TRBV7-2; j_call: TRBJ2-6
cdr3_aa: CASSQDFQNFYGYTF; cdr3_nt: TGCGCCAGCAGCCAAGATTTTCAGAATTTTTATGGCTACACCTTC; d_call: NA; clone_size: NA; v_call: TRBV4-3; j_call: TRBJ1-2
cdr3_aa: CARRWGGALTEAFF; cdr3_nt: TGTGCCAGACGTTGGGGGGGGGCGCTTACTGAAGCTTTCTTT; d_call: NA; clone_size: NA; v_call: TRBV27; j_call: TRBJ1-1
cdr3_aa: CASSVQGEFGTEAFF; cdr3_nt: TGTGCCAGCAGCGTCCAGGGGGAATTTGGCACTGAAGCTTTCTTT; d_call: TRBD1; clone_size: NA; v_call: TRBV9; j_call: TRBJ1-1
cdr3_aa: CASRSGRDGLGYTF; cdr3_nt: TGTGCCAGTAGATCGGGTAGAGACGGCTTGGGCTACACCTTC; d_call: NA; clone_size: few; v_call: TRBV19; j_call: TRBJ1-2
cdr3_aa: CASSSNGQINSPLHF; cdr3_nt: TGTGCCAGTAGTAGTAATGGACAGATTAATTCACCCCTCCACTTT; d_call: NA; clone_size: NA; v_call: TRBV19; j_call: TRBJ1-6
cdr3_aa: CASSVLGLAQLTDTQYF; cdr3_nt: TGTGCCAGCAGCGTACTCGGGCTAGCCCAGCTCACAGATACGCAGTATTTT; d_call: NA; clone_size: NA; v_call: TRBV9; j_call: TRBJ2-3
cdr3_aa: CASSRLAASSYEQYF; cdr3_nt: TGTGCCAGCAGCAGACTAGCGGCAAGCTCCTACGAGCAGTACTTC; d_call: TRBD2; clone_size: NA; v_call: TRBV6-5; j_call: TRBJ2-7
cdr3_aa: CAWEPGLAGAGEQFF; cdr3_nt: TGTGCCTGGGAACCGGGACTAGCGGGAGCGGGTGAGCAGTTCTTC; d_call: TRBD2; clone_size: NA; v_call: TRBV30; j_call: TRBJ2-1
cdr3_aa: CASSIRVGQGAYEQYF; cdr3_nt: TGTGCCAGTAGTATCAGGGTGGGACAGGGAGCCTACGAGCAGTACTTC; d_call: TRBD1; clone_size: NA; v_call: TRBV19; j_call: TRBJ2-7
cdr3_aa: CASSLARYKNEQFF; cdr3_nt: TGTGCCAGCAGCTTAGCGAGGTATAAGAATGAGCAGTTCTTC; d_call: NA; clone_size: NA; v_call: TRBV11-2; j_call: TRBJ2-1
cdr3_aa: CASSYGQGVWNEQFF; cdr3_nt: TGTGCCAGCAGCTACGGACAGGGGGTATGGAATGAGCAGTTCTTC; d_call: TRBD1; clone_size: NA; v_call: TRBV5-5; j_call: TRBJ2-1
cdr3_aa: CASSVEGLADYNEQFF; cdr3_nt: TGTGCCAGCAGCGTAGAGGGGCTAGCGGACTACAATGAGCAGTTCTTC; d_call: TRBD2; clone_size: NA; v_call: TRBV9; j_call: TRBJ2-1
cdr3_aa: CASSPPGLTTDTQYF; cdr3_nt: TGCGCCAGCAGCCCTCCGGGACTTACCACAGATACGCAGTATTTT; d_call: NA; clone_size: NA; v_call: TRBV4-1; j_call: TRBJ2-3
cdr3_aa: CASSAGGPADTQYF; cdr3_nt: TGTGCCAGCAGTGCGGGAGGGCCCGCAGATACGCAGTATTTT; d_call: TRBD2; clone_size: NA; v_call: TRBV6-4; j_call: TRBJ2-3
cdr3_aa: CASTLTGSGANVLTF; cdr3_nt: TGTGCCAGCACTCTCACGGGGTCCGGGGCCAACGTCCTGACTTTC; d_call: NA; clone_size: NA; v_call: TRBV9; j_call: TRBJ2-6
cdr3_aa: CATSRPGHLKETQYF; cdr3_nt: TGTGCCACCAGCAGGCCGGGACACCTTAAAGAGACCCAGTACTTC; d_call: NA; clone_size: once; v_call: TRBV15; j_call: TRBJ2-5
cdr3_aa: CASSLVFSGGIIYEQYF; cdr3_nt: TGTGCCAGCAGCTTAGTGTTTAGCGGGGGAATCATCTACGAGCAGTACTTC; d_call: TRBD2; clone_size: NA; v_call: TRBV7-8; j_call: TRBJ2-7
cdr3_aa: CASSQGQAGELFF; cdr3_nt: TGTGCCAGCTCACAAGGACAAGCCGGGGAGCTGTTTTTT; d_call: NA; clone_size: NA; v_call: TRBV18; j_call: TRBJ2-2
cdr3_aa: CAISAGGWQPQHF; cdr3_nt: TGTGCCATCAGCGCAGGGGGTTGGCAGCCCCAGCATTTT; d_call: TRBD1; clone_size: NA; v_call: TRBV10-3; j_call: TRBJ1-5
cdr3_aa: CASSTIHREVLFF; cdr3_nt: TGTGCCAGCAGTACGATTCACAGGGAAGTGCTGTTTTTT; d_call: NA; clone_size: once; v_call: TRBV2; j_call: TRBJ2-2
cdr3_aa: CASSSPAGTDTQYF; cdr3_nt: TGTGCCAGCAGCTCCCCTGCAGGCACAGATACGCAGTATTTT; d_call: NA; clone_size: NA; v_call: TRBV7-6; j_call: TRBJ2-3
cdr3_aa: CSVARQRNTEAFF; cdr3_nt: TGCAGCGTTGCCCGACAGAGGAACACTGAAGCTTTCTTT; d_call: NA; clone_size: NA; v_call: TRBV29-1; j_call: TRBJ1-1
cdr3_aa: CSAEQGGEQYF; cdr3_nt: TGCAGTGCAGAACAGGGGGGCGAGCAGTACTTC; d_call: TRBD1; clone_size: NA; v_call: TRBV20-1; j_call: TRBJ2-7
cdr3_aa: CASSFRGGSYEQYF; cdr3_nt: TGTGCCAGCAGCTTTAGGGGGGGGTCCTACGAGCAGTACTTC; d_call: NA; clone_size: NA; v_call: TRBV7-9; j_call: TRBJ2-7
cdr3_aa: CAIRDRGQSGELFF; cdr3_nt: TGTGCCATCAGGGACAGGGGGCAATCCGGGGAGCTGTTTTTT; d_call: TRBD1; clone_size: few; v_call: TRBV10-3; j_call: TRBJ2-2
cdr3_aa: CASRAQGISAF; cdr3_nt: TGCGCCAGCAGAGCCCAGGGGATATCTGCCTTC; d_call: NA; clone_size: once; v_call: TRBV5-1; j_call: TRBJ1-2
cdr3_aa: CASSPRTGLVGMKQFF; cdr3_nt: TGTGCCAGCAGTCCTAGGACAGGGCTGGTGGGGATGAAGCAGTTCTTC; d_call: TRBD1; clone_size: few; v_call: TRBV27; j_call: TRBJ2-1
cdr3_aa: CASSGPQGANTEAFF; cdr3_nt: TGTGCCAGCAGCGGACCACAGGGGGCGAACACTGAAGCTTTCTTT; d_call: TRBD1; clone_size: NA; v_call: TRBV9; j_call: TRBJ1-1
cdr3_aa: CASSYSGATYEQYF; cdr3_nt: TGTGCCAGCAGCTATAGCGGGGCGACCTACGAGCAGTACTTC; d_call: TRBD2; clone_size: NA; v_call: TRBV28; j_call: TRBJ2-7
cdr3_aa: CASSLTGGNQPQHF; cdr3_nt: TGCGCCAGCAGCTTAACCGGGGGCAATCAGCCCCAGCATTTT; d_call: NA; clone_size: NA; v_call: TRBV5-1; j_call: TRBJ1-5
cdr3_aa: CASRKAGYTDTQYF; cdr3_nt: TGTGCCAGCAGAAAAGCAGGATACACAGATACGCAGTATTTT; d_call: NA; clone_size: NA; v_call: TRBV6-1; j_call: TRBJ2-3
cdr3_aa: CASLGERAIAYEQYF; cdr3_nt: TGTGCCAGCCTAGGTGAGCGGGCTATCGCCTACGAGCAGTACTTC; d_call: NA; clone_size: NA; v_call: TRBV28; j_call: TRBJ2-7
cdr3_aa: CASSGQGNEKLFF; cdr3_nt: TGTGCCAGCAGTGGCCAGGGGAATGAAAAACTGTTTTTT; d_call: NA; clone_size: NA; v_call: TRBV2; j_call: TRBJ1-4
cdr3_aa: CASSLATGGAGEKLFF; cdr3_nt: TGCGCCAGCAGCTTGGCAACAGGGGGCGCGGGTGAAAAACTGTTTTTT; d_call: TRBD1; clone_size: NA; v_call: TRBV5-1; j_call: TRBJ1-4
cdr3_aa: CASSQRWGANVLTF; cdr3_nt: TGTGCCAGCAGCCAGCGGTGGGGGGCCAACGTCCTGACTTTC; d_call: NA; clone_size: NA; v_call: TRBV7-2; j_call: TRBJ2-6
cdr3_aa: CASSLGQGAGYTF; cdr3_nt: TGCGCCAGCAGCTTGGGACAGGGGGCCGGCTACACCTTC; d_call: TRBD1; clone_size: NA; v_call: TRBV5-1; j_call: TRBJ1-2
cdr3_aa: CSVRTQNTGELFF; cdr3_nt: TGCAGCGTACGGACTCAGAACACCGGGGAGCTGTTTTTT; d_call: NA; clone_size: NA; v_call: TRBV29-1; j_call: TRBJ2-2
cdr3_aa: CASSRQGSSYEQYF; cdr3_nt: TGTGCCAGTAGTCGGCAGGGGAGCTCCTACGAGCAGTACTTC; d_call: NA; clone_size: once; v_call: TRBV19; j_call: TRBJ2-7
cdr3_aa: CASSQDRGYQPQHF; cdr3_nt: TGTGCCAGCAGTCAGGACAGGGGGTATCAGCCCCAGCATTTT; d_call: TRBD1; clone_size: few; v_call: TRBV2; j_call: TRBJ1-5
cdr3_aa: CASSIFSQGTYEQYF; cdr3_nt: TGTGCCAGTAGTATCTTCTCACAGGGGACCTACGAGCAGTACTTC; d_call: TRBD1; clone_size: NA; v_call: TRBV19; j_call: TRBJ2-7
cdr3_aa: CASGRGSGAYEQYF; cdr3_nt: TGTGCCAGCGGCAGGGGCAGCGGGGCCTACGAGCAGTACTTC; d_call: NA; clone_size: NA; v_call: TRBV7-9; j_call: TRBJ2-7
cdr3_aa: CASSPRQGSGETQYF; cdr3_nt: TGTGCCAGCAGCCCGCGACAGGGGTCGGGAGAGACCCAGTACTTC; d_call: TRBD1; clone_size: few; v_call: TRBV7-3; j_call: TRBJ2-5
cdr3_aa: CAIGEGGYTF; cdr3_nt: TGTGCCATCGGGGAGGGTGGCTACACCTTC; d_call: NA; clone_size: NA; v_call: TRBV7-2; j_call: TRBJ1-2
cdr3_aa: CASSILGADGGYGYTF; cdr3_nt: TGTGCCAGTAGTATACTGGGAGCTGACGGGGGCTATGGCTACACCTTC; d_call: NA; clone_size: NA; v_call: TRBV19; j_call: TRBJ1-2
cdr3_aa: CATSRDRLTGYNEQFF; cdr3_nt: TGTGCCACCAGCAGAGATAGACTAACGGGTTACAATGAGCAGTTCTTC; d_call: NA; clone_size: NA; v_call: TRBV15; j_call: TRBJ2-1
cdr3_aa: CASSFSGRASSYNEQFF; cdr3_nt: TGTGCCAGCAGCTTTAGCGGGAGGGCCAGCTCCTACAATGAGCAGTTCTTC; d_call: TRBD2; clone_size: NA; v_call: TRBV11-2; j_call: TRBJ2-1
cdr3_aa: CASSLGSGGKETQYF; cdr3_nt: TGCGCCAGCAGCTTGGGTAGCGGGGGGAAAGAGACCCAGTACTTC; d_call: TRBD2; clone_size: NA; v_call: TRBV5-1; j_call: TRBJ2-5
cdr3_aa: CATSRDIKALNREETQYF; cdr3_nt: TGTGCCACCAGCAGAGATATTAAAGCCCTGAACAGGGAGGAGACCCAGTACTTC; d_call: NA; clone_size: NA; v_call: TRBV15; j_call: TRBJ2-5
cdr3_aa: CAIRGTVSYNEQFF; cdr3_nt: TGTGCCATCAGGGGGACAGTCTCCTACAATGAGCAGTTCTTC; d_call: TRBD1; clone_size: NA; v_call: TRBV10-3; j_call: TRBJ2-1
cdr3_aa: CASSPPSGNNEQFF; cdr3_nt: TGTGCCAGCAGCCCCCCTAGCGGAAACAATGAGCAGTTCTTC; d_call: TRBD2; clone_size: once; v_call: TRBV7-9; j_call: TRBJ2-1
cdr3_aa: CASSPRGGYTDTQYF; cdr3_nt: TGTGCCAGCAGCCCCCGCGGGGGGTACACAGATACGCAGTATTTT; d_call: TRBD2; clone_size: NA; v_call: TRBV7-3; j_call: TRBJ2-3